The sequence of this T cell receptor beta chain was determined in a study of tissue T cells after allogeneic stem cell transplantation. Findings and caveats of the study: Only a limited share of tissue TCRs appeared in blood or spleen.

About this clone itself: Antigen unknown. The genes are named according to mouse. From the germline J gene comes the end of the CDR3, since the read stops 1 residue before it.

TCRbeta CDR3 was sequenced at survey depth with template counts. Clones were sequenced by immunoSEQ multiplex PCR, and TCRdb holds only the in-frame ones, with some missing. The sample holds around 7,400 clones; 65% to 80% are singletons and the top ten take about 0.84%. There are 15 residues in the CDR3. With 0 bases removed from V and 0 bases from J, the gap between germline ends came to 6 bases. Germline lookup yields CDR1 LGHNA and CDR2 YSYQKL. What was sequenced was blood. The clonotype was recovered from a female BALB/c mouse in good health. The mouse strain carries the MHC haplotype H2-d. The chain has TRBV2 and TRBJ1-5; D remains unclear. CDR3 DNA, as far as it was read: TGTGCCAGCAGCCAAGATAAATATAACAACCAGGCTCCGCTT. Protein sequence: CASSQDKYNNQAPL. The CDR3, in full, reads CASSQDKYNNQAPLF. Looking up the rest from reference TRBV2 and TRBJ1-5 gives the full variable domain: DPKIIQKPKYLVAVTGSEKILICEQYLGHNAMYWYRQSAKKPLEFMFSYSYQKLMDNQTASSRFQPQSSKKNHLDLQITALKPDDSATYFCASSQDKYNNQAPLFGEGTRLSVL.